Following are 5 T cell receptor beta chains from one sample sequenced in a study of cytomegalovirus exposure and HLA in healthy donors. The PCR contained 60 Vbeta and 13 Jbeta primers. Sequencing used immunoSEQ multiplex PCR; TCRdb keeps in-frame clones, though not all of them. The sample has 110,000 or so clones, 82% seen once; the top ten hold around 2.3%. The sample was PBMCs. The receptor source for this set is a woman aged 18 to 35 in good health and CMV-seronegative.

The chain is built from TRBV11-3 and TRBJ2-7; D possibly corresponds to TRBD1 (5 bases). Germline assignment: CDR1 SGHNT and CDR2 YENEEA. CDR3 length: 13 amino acids. With 5 bases removed from V and 5 bases from J, the gap between germline ends came to 13 bases. CDR3 nucleotide sequence: TGTGCCAGCAGCCCCAGGGTTTATGACGAGCAGTACTTC. Translated: CASSPRVYDEQYF.

The J gene is TRBJ2-5, the V gene TRBV4-1, with TRBD2 matching over 8 bases. This CDR3 spans 17 amino acids. CDR1 is MGHRA and CDR2 is YSYEKL in the germline V gene. The junction had 17 bases not matched to a gene; V was cut back by 4 bases and J by 7 bases. The CDR3 here is CASSRHGGGKAGGTQYF. The CDR3 region has the DNA TGCGCCAGCAGCCGCCACGGCGGGGGGAAGGCCGGGGGGACCCAGTACTTC.

This chain uses TRBV6-5 with TRBJ1-1, with D tentatively TRBD1 (5 bases). CDR3 length: 15 residues. CDR1 and CDR2 (germline): MNHEY, SVGAGI. Trimming shortened V by 5 bases and J by 0 bases, and 13 bases separated the two germline ends. CDR3 in DNA: TGTGCCAGCAGTACCTCCTGGGGCATGAACACTGAAGCTTTCTTT. Its translation is CASSTSWGMNTEAFF.

The V and J genes are TRBV7-6 and TRBJ2-1; TRBD2 agrees at 11 bases. This CDR3 contains 15 residues. The germline CDR1 and CDR2 sequences are SGHVS and FNYEAQ. The J segment lost 7 bases and the V segment lost 5 bases, leaving 7 bases of the junction unmatched. The CDR3 DNA follows: TGTGCCAGCAGCAGGCTAGCGGGAGGTAGGAATGAGCAGTTCTTC. This encodes CASSRLAGGRNEQFF.

The table lists this clone with a count of one. V and J are TRBV6-5 and TRBJ1-2, with 8 positions matching TRBD1. Unmatched junction bases numbered 2, after V lost 2 bases and J lost 3 bases. This CDR3 has 14 residues. In germline, CDR1 is MNHEY, CDR2 SVGAGI. In nucleotides, the CDR3 is TGTGCCAGCAGTTACCAGGGGGCAGACTATGGCTACACCTTC. This sequence encodes CASSYQGADYGYTF.